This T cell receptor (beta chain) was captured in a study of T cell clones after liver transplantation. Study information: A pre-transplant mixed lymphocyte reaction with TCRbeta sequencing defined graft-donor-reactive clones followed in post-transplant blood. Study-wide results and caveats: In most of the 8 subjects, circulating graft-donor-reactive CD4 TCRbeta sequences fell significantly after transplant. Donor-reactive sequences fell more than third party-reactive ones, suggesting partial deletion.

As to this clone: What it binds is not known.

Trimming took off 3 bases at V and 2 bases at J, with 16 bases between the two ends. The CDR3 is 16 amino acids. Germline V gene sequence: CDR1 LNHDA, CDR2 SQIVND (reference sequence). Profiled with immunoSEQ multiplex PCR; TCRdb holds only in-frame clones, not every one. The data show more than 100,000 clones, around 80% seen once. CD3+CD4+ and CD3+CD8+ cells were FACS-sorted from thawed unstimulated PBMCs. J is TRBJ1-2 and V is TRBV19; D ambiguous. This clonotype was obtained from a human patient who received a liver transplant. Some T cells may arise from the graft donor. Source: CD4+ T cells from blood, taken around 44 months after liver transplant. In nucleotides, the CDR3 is TGTGCCAGTAGTATTAAGGATTTCCGATGGAACTATGGCTACACCTTC. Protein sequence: CASSIKDFRWNYGYTF.